This T cell receptor beta chain was obtained from a study of Ad26.COV2.S vaccination and SARS-CoV-2 variants. Across the study: Donor got 5x10^10 or 1x10^11 viral particles of Ad26.COV2.S.

Treatment in this sample: roughly 20 received Ad26.COV2.S at low or high dose, single or two shots; about 5 received placebo; per-sample allocation not given. Material that was analyzed had been drawn on day 63 after the first vaccine or placebo injection. With V trimmed by 4 bases and J by 2 bases, 7 bases remained unmatched. Germline V gene sequence: CDR1 PRHDT, CDR2 FYEKMQ (reference sequence). This CDR3 region has 15 residues. This clone was recorded only once. Produced via immunoSEQ multiplex PCR; TCRdb's table is partial and in-frame only. Here the sample spans hundreds of thousands of clones, more than 70% being singletons.

The material sequenced was peripheral blood, taken in a trial of Ad26.COV2.S vaccine versus placebo. The rearrangement joins TRBV13 to TRBJ2-7; 8 bases match TRBD1. The receptor was isolated from a person aged 18-60 years who received the Ad26.COV2.S COVID-19 vaccine or a placebo. In nucleotides, the CDR3 is TGTGCCAGCAGCTCCCGACAGGGGACCGCCTACGAGCAGTACTTC. Translated, it gives CASSSRQGTAYEQYF.